The rows below give T cell receptor beta chains drawn from one sample of a study of shared clonotypes between healthy human individuals. TCRdb's table, derived via immunoSEQ multiplex PCR, lists solely in-frame clones and lacks some. The sample has around 2,000,000 clones, roughly 96% seen once. Sequencing used naive CD4+ T cells sorted from blood. These receptor sequences come from a man younger than 35 in good health. CDR3s include the opening cysteine and the closing phenylalanine or tryptophan. A D gene is named only where the DNA matches it firmly. For some rows the clone size is stated as once, few or many, or as a class when expanded; others skip it.

d_call: TRBD1; v_call: TRBV25-1; j_call: TRBJ1-4; clone_size: NA; cdr3_nt: TGTGCCAGCAGTGGCAGGGGGCGAAGTGAAAAACTGTTTTTT; cdr3_aa: CASSGRGRSEKLFF
d_call: NA; v_call: TRBV5-6; j_call: TRBJ2-3; clone_size: NA; cdr3_nt: TGTGCCAGCAGCTTGGGGAGCCCCGTGGCAGATACGCAGTATTTT; cdr3_aa: CASSLGSPVADTQYF
d_call: TRBD2; v_call: TRBV28; j_call: TRBJ2-3; clone_size: NA; cdr3_nt: TGTGCCAGCAGTGCCGGGGGGGGAGTAGATACGCAGTATTTT; cdr3_aa: CASSAGGGVDTQYF
d_call: TRBD1; v_call: TRBV29-1; j_call: TRBJ2-7; clone_size: NA; cdr3_nt: TGCAGCGTCAAGACAGGGAACGAGCAGTACTTC; cdr3_aa: CSVKTGNEQYF
d_call: NA; v_call: TRBV10-3; j_call: TRBJ1-1; clone_size: NA; cdr3_nt: TGTGCCATCAGTGAGTCTGGGGGCACTGAAGCTTTCTTT; cdr3_aa: CAISESGGTEAFF
d_call: NA; v_call: TRBV7-9; j_call: TRBJ1-2; clone_size: NA; cdr3_nt: TGTGCCAGCAGCTTAGTAGGAGGCTACACCTTC; cdr3_aa: CASSLVGGYTF
d_call: NA; v_call: TRBV10-3; j_call: TRBJ2-2; clone_size: NA; cdr3_nt: TGTGCCATCAGTGATCTCATTGACGGGGAGCTGTTTTTT; cdr3_aa: CAISDLIDGELFF
d_call: NA; v_call: TRBV28; j_call: TRBJ2-5; clone_size: NA; cdr3_nt: TGTGCCAGCCAGACTAGAGTTGAGACCCAGTACTTC; cdr3_aa: CASQTRVETQYF
d_call: TRBD2; v_call: TRBV5-1; j_call: TRBJ2-3; clone_size: NA; cdr3_nt: TGCGCCAGCAGCTTGAGGTCTAGCGGGGACTCCACAGATACGCAGTATTTT; cdr3_aa: CASSLRSSGDSTDTQYF
d_call: TRBD1; v_call: TRBV5-1; j_call: TRBJ2-1; clone_size: NA; cdr3_nt: TGCGCCAGCTTACGCACAGGGGGCTCCTACAATGAGCAGTTCTTC; cdr3_aa: CASLRTGGSYNEQFF
d_call: NA; v_call: TRBV9; j_call: TRBJ1-4; clone_size: NA; cdr3_nt: TGTGCCAGCAGCGTAGGGCTAGGCGAAAAACTGTTTTTT; cdr3_aa: CASSVGLGEKLFF
d_call: NA; v_call: TRBV29-1; j_call: TRBJ2-3; clone_size: NA; cdr3_nt: TGCAGCGTTGCACGGCAAACTAACACAGATACGCAGTATTTT; cdr3_aa: CSVARQTNTDTQYF
d_call: TRBD1; v_call: TRBV29-1; j_call: TRBJ1-2; clone_size: NA; cdr3_nt: TGCAGCGTGGGACAGGGGCGGTGGGGCTACACCTTC; cdr3_aa: CSVGQGRWGYTF
d_call: NA; v_call: TRBV6-6; j_call: TRBJ2-5; clone_size: NA; cdr3_nt: TGTGCCAGCAGCTACGGGACGGATCAAGAGACCCAGTACTTC; cdr3_aa: CASSYGTDQETQYF
d_call: TRBD1; v_call: TRBV7-2; j_call: TRBJ1-6; clone_size: NA; cdr3_nt: TGTGCCAGCAGCTTAGGTTGGACAGGGTCACCCCTCCACTTT; cdr3_aa: CASSLGWTGSPLHF
d_call: TRBD2; v_call: TRBV5-1; j_call: TRBJ2-5; clone_size: NA; cdr3_nt: TGCGCCAGCATCGTCGGACTAGCGGGGCAAGAGACCCAGTACTTC; cdr3_aa: CASIVGLAGQETQYF
d_call: TRBD1; v_call: TRBV5-6; j_call: TRBJ1-4; clone_size: NA; cdr3_nt: TGTGCCAGCAGCTTCAGACAGGGTGCTAATGAAAAACTGTTTTTT; cdr3_aa: CASSFRQGANEKLFF
d_call: NA; v_call: TRBV5-6; j_call: TRBJ1-2; clone_size: NA; cdr3_nt: TGTGCCAGCAGCTCCGCGGGGGGAGACTATGGCTACACCTTC; cdr3_aa: CASSSAGGDYGYTF
d_call: NA; v_call: TRBV6-5; j_call: TRBJ1-2; clone_size: NA; cdr3_nt: TGTGCCACCTACCGAGGTCCAATGGATGGCTACACCTTC; cdr3_aa: CATYRGPMDGYTF
d_call: NA; v_call: TRBV19; j_call: TRBJ2-6; clone_size: NA; cdr3_nt: TGTGCCAGTACTATCTTTGGATCGGTCTCTGGGGCCAACGTCCTGACTTTC; cdr3_aa: CASTIFGSVSGANVLTF
d_call: NA; v_call: TRBV28; j_call: TRBJ1-1; clone_size: NA; cdr3_nt: TGTGCCAGCAGTTTATCGCAGGGAGGTGAAGCTTTCTTT; cdr3_aa: CASSLSQGGEAFF
d_call: NA; v_call: TRBV28; j_call: TRBJ1-4; clone_size: NA; cdr3_nt: TGTGCCAGCGTAGCAGGGGTGGGAGAAAAACTGTTTTTT; cdr3_aa: CASVAGVGEKLFF
d_call: NA; v_call: TRBV9; j_call: TRBJ2-6; clone_size: NA; cdr3_nt: TGTGCCAGCAGCGCTCCCGGGGGGGCCAACGTCCTGACTTTC; cdr3_aa: CASSAPGGANVLTF
d_call: NA; v_call: TRBV5-6; j_call: TRBJ1-2; clone_size: NA; cdr3_nt: TGTGCCAGCAGCTTGACCAGGGGTTATGGCTACACCTTC; cdr3_aa: CASSLTRGYGYTF
d_call: TRBD1; v_call: TRBV7-8; j_call: TRBJ1-4; clone_size: NA; cdr3_nt: TGTGCCAGCAGCCTCCGACCTTCGACAGGGAATGAAAAACTGTTTTTT; cdr3_aa: CASSLRPSTGNEKLFF
d_call: NA; v_call: TRBV7-9; j_call: TRBJ1-1; clone_size: NA; cdr3_nt: TGTGCCAGCAGCTTAGATTACCCCCGGGTTACGTTT; cdr3_aa: CASSLDYPRVTF
d_call: NA; v_call: TRBV5-6; j_call: TRBJ1-2; clone_size: NA; cdr3_nt: TGTGCCAGCAGCTCAGATCGCTTAGGGGGGTATGGCTACACCTTC; cdr3_aa: CASSSDRLGGYGYTF
d_call: TRBD1; v_call: TRBV18; j_call: TRBJ1-1; clone_size: NA; cdr3_nt: TGTGCCAGCTCATCGCGACTTGGACAGGGTGAAGCTTTCTTT; cdr3_aa: CASSSRLGQGEAFF
d_call: TRBD1; v_call: TRBV7-9; j_call: TRBJ2-1; clone_size: once; cdr3_nt: TGTGCCAGCAGCACAAGGACAGGGATTAGTAATGAGCAGTTCTTC; cdr3_aa: CASSTRTGISNEQFF
d_call: NA; v_call: TRBV5-4; j_call: TRBJ1-6; clone_size: NA; cdr3_nt: TGTGCCAGCAGCTTCTCCGGGACACTTAATTCACCCCTCCACTTT; cdr3_aa: CASSFSGTLNSPLHF
d_call: NA; v_call: TRBV5-1; j_call: TRBJ2-7; clone_size: NA; cdr3_nt: TGCGCCAGCAGCTTCGGCGGCTACGAGCAGTACTTC; cdr3_aa: CASSFGGYEQYF
d_call: NA; v_call: TRBV5-1; j_call: TRBJ1-6; clone_size: NA; cdr3_nt: TGCGCCAGCAGCCTAGAGCCGGATAATTCACCCCTCCACTTT; cdr3_aa: CASSLEPDNSPLHF
d_call: NA; v_call: TRBV9; j_call: TRBJ1-2; clone_size: NA; cdr3_nt: TGTGCCAGCAGCGTAGACGGGGCTGGCTATGGCTACACCTTC; cdr3_aa: CASSVDGAGYGYTF
d_call: TRBD1; v_call: TRBV18; j_call: TRBJ1-6; clone_size: NA; cdr3_nt: TGTGCCAGCTCACACGGGGACAGGGCCGGGTTCCCCCTCCACTTT; cdr3_aa: CASSHGDRAGFPLHF
d_call: NA; v_call: TRBV15; j_call: TRBJ2-5; clone_size: NA; cdr3_nt: TGTGCCACCAGCAGAGACCGACAGACACAAGAGACCCAGTACTTC; cdr3_aa: CATSRDRQTQETQYF
d_call: TRBD1; v_call: TRBV10-2; j_call: TRBJ2-7; clone_size: NA; cdr3_nt: TGCGCCAGTCTCCCCGGGACAGGGAAATACGAGCAGTACTTC; cdr3_aa: CASLPGTGKYEQYF
d_call: TRBD1; v_call: TRBV7-9; j_call: TRBJ1-4; clone_size: NA; cdr3_nt: TGTGCCAGCAGCTCAGGGGGCTTGTCTAATGAAAAACTGTTTTTT; cdr3_aa: CASSSGGLSNEKLFF
d_call: NA; v_call: TRBV28; j_call: TRBJ1-2; clone_size: once; cdr3_nt: TGTGCCAGCAGTTTAGAAAGAAACGGCTACACCTTC; cdr3_aa: CASSLERNGYTF
d_call: TRBD2; v_call: TRBV4-1; j_call: TRBJ2-7; clone_size: once; cdr3_nt: TGCGCCAGCAGCCGGTCCGGGACTAGCGGGAGCGACGAGCAGTACTTC; cdr3_aa: CASSRSGTSGSDEQYF
d_call: NA; v_call: TRBV19; j_call: TRBJ2-5; clone_size: NA; cdr3_nt: TGTGCCAGTAGTATAGGACCCGCGGAGACCCAGTACTTC; cdr3_aa: CASSIGPAETQYF
d_call: TRBD1; v_call: TRBV7-9; j_call: TRBJ1-3; clone_size: few; cdr3_nt: TGTGCCAGCAGCCATGCAGGGGGAACCATATATTTT; cdr3_aa: CASSHAGGTIYF
d_call: NA; v_call: TRBV5-1; j_call: TRBJ2-2; clone_size: NA; cdr3_nt: TGCGCCAGCATTGAGGGGACCAACACCGGGGAGCTGTTTTTT; cdr3_aa: CASIEGTNTGELFF
d_call: NA; v_call: TRBV5-1; j_call: TRBJ2-2; clone_size: NA; cdr3_nt: TGCGCCAGCAGCTTGATCTACACCGGGGAGCTGTTTTTT; cdr3_aa: CASSLIYTGELFF
d_call: NA; v_call: TRBV6-6; j_call: TRBJ2-5; clone_size: NA; cdr3_nt: TGTGCCAGCAGTTACAGGGGAAAAGAGACCCAGTACTTC; cdr3_aa: CASSYRGKETQYF
d_call: NA; v_call: TRBV19; j_call: TRBJ1-5; clone_size: once; cdr3_nt: TGTGCCAGTAGTACGCAGGGAAACAATCAGCCCCAGCATTTT; cdr3_aa: CASSTQGNNQPQHF
d_call: TRBD1; v_call: TRBV30; j_call: TRBJ1-6; clone_size: NA; cdr3_nt: TGTGCCTGGTCACAGGGGGTACCGAATTCACCCCTCCACTTT; cdr3_aa: CAWSQGVPNSPLHF
d_call: NA; v_call: TRBV5-5; j_call: TRBJ2-5; clone_size: NA; cdr3_nt: TGTGCCAGCAGCTTGGTGCCAGGGACAGAGACCCAGTACTTC; cdr3_aa: CASSLVPGTETQYF
d_call: TRBD1; v_call: TRBV11-2; j_call: TRBJ2-7; clone_size: NA; cdr3_nt: TGTGCCAGCAGCTTAGATCGAGACAGGGCCCGCGAGCAGTACTTC; cdr3_aa: CASSLDRDRAREQYF